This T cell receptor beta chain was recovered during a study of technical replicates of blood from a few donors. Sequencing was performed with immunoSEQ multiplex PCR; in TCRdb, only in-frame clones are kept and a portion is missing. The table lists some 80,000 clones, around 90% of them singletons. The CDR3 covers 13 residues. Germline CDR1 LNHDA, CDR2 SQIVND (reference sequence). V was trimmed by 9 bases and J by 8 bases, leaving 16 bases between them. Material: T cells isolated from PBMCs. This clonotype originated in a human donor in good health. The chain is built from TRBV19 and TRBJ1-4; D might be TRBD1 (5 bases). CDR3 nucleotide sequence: TGTGCCAGCGTGACACCGGGGGGGGAAAAACTGTTTTTT. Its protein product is CASVTPGGEKLFF.